The clone carrying this T cell receptor (beta chain) was counted ten times or more. Its antigen is as yet unknown. These data come from a study of T cells in Graves' hyperthyroidism and ophthalmopathy. Whole-study context: Any treatment followed the collection of peripheral blood at initial diagnosis.

J gave up 6 bases and V 1 base, and 8 bases lay outside the gene matches. Germline V gene data show CDR1 as SGHAT and CDR2 as FQNNGV. This CDR3 region has 16 residues. Patients aged 18 to 65 had newly diagnosed hyperthyroidism lasting under 2 months. Findings and caveats of the study: Ophthalmopathy was identified by the model a median about 6 months ahead of onset.

The source material, RNA transcripts, was used to amplify TCR beta CDR3 regions. The HTBI primer set drove a first-round RT-PCR of the TCR CDR3. TCRdb re-called the multiplex PCR reads with MiXCR, one entry per CDR3 protein. The sample includes around 350,000 distinct CDR3 sequences, about a fifth of them seen just once. This TCR derives from a woman in her late teens or twenties with Graves' hyperthyroidism. The chain uses TRBV11-2 and TRBJ1-2; 10 bases are shared with TRBD1. The sequenced sample was blood. CDR3 nucleotides: TGTGCCAGCAGCTTAGGAGGGACAGGGGTCCGGGATGGCTACACCTTC. Protein product: CASSLGGTGVRDGYTF.